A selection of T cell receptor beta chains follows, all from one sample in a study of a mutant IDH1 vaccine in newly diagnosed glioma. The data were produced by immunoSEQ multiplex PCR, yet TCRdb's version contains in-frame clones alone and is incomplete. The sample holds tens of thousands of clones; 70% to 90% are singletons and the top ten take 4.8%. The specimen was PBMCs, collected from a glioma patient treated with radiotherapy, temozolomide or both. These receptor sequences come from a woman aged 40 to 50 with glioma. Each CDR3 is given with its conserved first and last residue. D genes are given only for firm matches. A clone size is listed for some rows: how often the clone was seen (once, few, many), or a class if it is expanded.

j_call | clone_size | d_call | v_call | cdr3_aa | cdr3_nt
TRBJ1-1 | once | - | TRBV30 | CAWSVRRDTEAFF | TGTGCCTGGAGTGTAAGGAGGGACACTGAAGCTTTCTTT
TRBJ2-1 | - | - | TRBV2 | CASSGENGPQVDEQFF | TGTGCCAGCAGTGGGGAGAACGGTCCCCAAGTGGATGAGCAGTTCTTC
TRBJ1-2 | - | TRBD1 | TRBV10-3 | CAISEPLGQLYGYTF | TGTGCCATCAGTGAGCCCCTGGGACAGCTTTATGGCTACACCTTC
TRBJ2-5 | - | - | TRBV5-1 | CASSLASREETQYF | TGCGCCAGCAGCTTGGCCTCACGGGAAGAGACCCAGTACTTC
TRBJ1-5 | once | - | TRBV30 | CAWSPGTLNQPQHF | TGTGCCTGGAGTCCCGGGACACTAAATCAGCCCCAGCATTTT
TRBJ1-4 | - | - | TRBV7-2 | CASSLYGPGTTNEKLFF | TGTGCCAGCAGCTTATACGGTCCAGGAACAACTAATGAAAAACTGTTTTTT
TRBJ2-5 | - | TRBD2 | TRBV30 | CAWSTSGQETQYF | TGTGCCTGGTCGACTAGCGGACAAGAGACCCAGTACTTC
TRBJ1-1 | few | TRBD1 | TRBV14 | CASSQWPRTGNTEAFF | TGTGCCAGCAGCCAATGGCCCCGGACAGGGAACACTGAAGCTTTCTTT
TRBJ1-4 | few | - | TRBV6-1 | CASSQLRRTNEKLFF | TGTGCCAGCAGTCAACTCAGGCGAACTAATGAAAAACTGTTTTTT
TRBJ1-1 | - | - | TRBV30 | CAWSPELGAFF | TGTGCCTGGAGCCCCGAACTCGGAGCTTTCTTT
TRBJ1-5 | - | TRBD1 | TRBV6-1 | CASSETQGSNQPQHF | TGTGCCAGCAGTGAAACACAGGGGAGCAATCAGCCCCAGCATTTT
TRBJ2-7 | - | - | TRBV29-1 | CSVADFYEQYF | TGCAGCGTCGCGGACTTCTACGAGCAGTACTTC
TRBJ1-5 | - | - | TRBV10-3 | CAISENASGQPQHF | TGTGCCATCAGTGAAAACGCAAGCGGACAGCCCCAGCATTTT
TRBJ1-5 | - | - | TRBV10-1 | CASSEARRGQPQHF | TGCGCCAGCAGTGAGGCCCGGCGTGGTCAGCCCCAGCATTTT
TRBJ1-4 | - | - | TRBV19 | CASQKNSQGWEKLFF | TGTGCCAGCCAAAAAAATAGTCAGGGCTGGGAAAAACTGTTTTTT
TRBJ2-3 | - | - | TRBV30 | CAWDDRRRTDTQYF | TGTGCCTGGGATGACAGGCGGCGCACAGATACGCAGTATTTT
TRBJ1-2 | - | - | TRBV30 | CAWSREASGYTF | TGTGCCTGGAGCAGGGAGGCCTCCGGCTACACCTTC
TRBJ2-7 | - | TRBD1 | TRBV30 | CAWSLGQANSYEQYF | TGTGCCTGGAGTCTGGGACAGGCTAACTCCTACGAGCAGTACTTC
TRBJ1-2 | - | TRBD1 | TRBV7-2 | CASSKTGANYGYTF | TGTGCCAGCAGCAAGACAGGGGCGAACTATGGCTACACCTTC
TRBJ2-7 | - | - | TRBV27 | CASHRDPYEQYF | TGTGCCAGCCACAGGGATCCCTACGAGCAGTACTTC
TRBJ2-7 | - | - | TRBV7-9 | CASSSSSYEQYF | TGTGCCAGCAGCTCGTCCTCCTACGAGCAGTACTTC
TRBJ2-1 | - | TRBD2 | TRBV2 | CAGTGTSGVREQFF | TGTGCCGGGACCGGGACTAGCGGGGTCCGGGAGCAGTTCTTC
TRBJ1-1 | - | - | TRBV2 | CASRTEGSTEAFF | TGTGCCAGCAGGACGGAGGGGAGCACTGAAGCTTTCTTT
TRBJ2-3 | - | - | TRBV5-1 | CASSLLGHTDTQYF | TGCGCCAGCAGCCTATTGGGGCACACAGATACGCAGTATTTT
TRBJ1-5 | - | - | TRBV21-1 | CAQTRDRYSNQPQHF | TGTGCCCAGACCAGGGACAGATATAGCAATCAGCCCCAGCATTTT
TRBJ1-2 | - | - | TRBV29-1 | CSVSITGSNYGYTF | TGCAGCGTCAGCATAACAGGGTCTAACTATGGCTACACCTTC
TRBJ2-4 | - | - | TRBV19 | CASSIDGVDSKIAKNIQYF | TGTGCCAGTAGTATAGATGGTGTGGACAGTAAAATAGCCAAAAACATTCAGTACTTC
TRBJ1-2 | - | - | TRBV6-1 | CASRTGIPYRSGYTF | TGTGCCAGCAGGACAGGAATCCCTTATAGGAGTGGCTACACCTTC
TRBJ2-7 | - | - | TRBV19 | CASSFRASPSYEQYF | TGTGCCAGTAGTTTCCGGGCCTCTCCCTCCTACGAGCAGTACTTC
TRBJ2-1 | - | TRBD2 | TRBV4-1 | CASSQPTSGRPYNEQFF | TGCGCCAGCAGCCAACCGACTAGCGGGAGGCCCTACAATGAGCAGTTCTTC
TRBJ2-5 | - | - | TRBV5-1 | CASSPGTFGGTQYF | TGCGCCAGCAGCCCTGGGACTTTCGGCGGGACCCAGTACTTC
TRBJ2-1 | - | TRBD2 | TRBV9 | CASSVRAGGDYNEQFF | TGTGCCAGCAGCGTAAGAGCGGGAGGGGACTACAATGAGCAGTTCTTC
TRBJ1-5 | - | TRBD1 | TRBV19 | CASTWAGGARQPQHF | TGTGCCAGTACGTGGGCAGGGGGCGCGAGGCAGCCCCAGCATTTT
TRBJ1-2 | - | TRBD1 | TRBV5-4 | CASGSTWTGRSYTF | TGTGCCAGCGGTTCGACATGGACAGGAAGAAGCTACACCTTC
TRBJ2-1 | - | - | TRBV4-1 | CASRHPPGSNEQFF | TGCGCCAGCAGACACCCCCCCGGGAGCAATGAGCAGTTCTTC
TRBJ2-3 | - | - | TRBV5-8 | CASSPDFTDTQYF | TGTGCCAGCAGCCCGGACTTCACAGATACGCAGTATTTT
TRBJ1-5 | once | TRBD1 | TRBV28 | CASSLDRGRPSLNQPQHF | TGTGCCAGCAGTTTAGACAGGGGGCGTCCATCCCTCAATCAGCCCCAGCATTTT
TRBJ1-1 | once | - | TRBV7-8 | CASSQITSGTEAFF | TGTGCCAGCAGCCAAATTACATCGGGGACTGAAGCTTTCTTT
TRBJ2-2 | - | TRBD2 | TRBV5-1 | CASSPRLAGGTGELFF | TGCGCCAGCAGCCCTAGACTAGCGGGAGGCACCGGGGAGCTGTTTTTT
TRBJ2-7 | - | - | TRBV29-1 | CSVEDSSPYEQYF | TGCAGCGTTGAAGATAGCAGCCCCTACGAGCAGTACTTC
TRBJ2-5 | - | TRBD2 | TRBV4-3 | CASSLRLAQETQYF | TGCGCCAGCAGCCTGCGACTAGCCCAAGAGACCCAGTACTTC
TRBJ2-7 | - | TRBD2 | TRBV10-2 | CASSDSGTSIEQYF | TGCGCCAGCAGTGATTCCGGGACTAGTATCGAGCAGTACTTC
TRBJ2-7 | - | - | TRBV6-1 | CASSEWSWATYEQYF | TGTGCCAGCAGTGAATGGAGTTGGGCTACCTACGAGCAGTACTTC
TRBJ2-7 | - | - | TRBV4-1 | CASSQETGEQYF | TGCGCCAGCAGCCAAGAAACGGGGGAGCAGTACTTC
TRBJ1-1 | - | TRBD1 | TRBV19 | CASSARQGGNTEAFF | TGTGCCAGTAGTGCGAGACAGGGCGGGAACACTGAAGCTTTCTTT
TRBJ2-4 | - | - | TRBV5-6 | CASSPGQGLIQYF | TGTGCCAGCAGCCCTGGGCAGGGCCTCATTCAGTACTTC
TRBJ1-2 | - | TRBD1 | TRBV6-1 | CASSEADRAAVGYTF | TGTGCCAGCAGTGAAGCGGACAGGGCGGCTGTTGGCTACACCTTC
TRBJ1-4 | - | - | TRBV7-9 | CASSLAATNEKLFF | TGTGCCAGCAGCTTAGCTGCAACTAATGAAAAACTGTTTTTT
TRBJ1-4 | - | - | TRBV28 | CASTSSMEKLFF | TGTGCCAGCACTAGTTCGATGGAAAAACTGTTTTTT
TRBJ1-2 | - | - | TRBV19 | CASISNYGYTF | TGTGCCAGTATATCTAACTATGGCTACACCTTC
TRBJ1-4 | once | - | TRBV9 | CASSAPGTNEKLFF | TGTGCCAGCAGCGCGCCGGGGACTAATGAAAAACTGTTTTTT
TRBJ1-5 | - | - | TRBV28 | CASRSSTGDQPQHF | TGTGCCAGCAGAAGCAGTACAGGAGATCAGCCCCAGCATTTT
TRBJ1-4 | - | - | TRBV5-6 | CASSLVSGLANEKLFF | TGTGCCAGCAGCTTGGTTTCAGGGCTCGCTAATGAAAAACTGTTTTTT